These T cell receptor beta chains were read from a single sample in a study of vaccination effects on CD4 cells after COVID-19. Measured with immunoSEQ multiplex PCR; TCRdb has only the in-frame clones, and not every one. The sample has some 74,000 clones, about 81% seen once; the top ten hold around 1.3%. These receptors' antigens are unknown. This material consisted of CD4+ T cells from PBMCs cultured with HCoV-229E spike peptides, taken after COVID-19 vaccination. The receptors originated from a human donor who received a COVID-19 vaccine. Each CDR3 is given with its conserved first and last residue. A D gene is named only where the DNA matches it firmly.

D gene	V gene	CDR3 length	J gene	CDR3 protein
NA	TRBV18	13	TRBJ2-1	CASSGTEYNEQFF
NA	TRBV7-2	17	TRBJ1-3	CASTPTLRGWSGNTIYF
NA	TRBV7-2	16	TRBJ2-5	CASSLVSRRRQETQYF
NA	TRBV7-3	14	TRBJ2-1	CASSFGGAYNEQFF
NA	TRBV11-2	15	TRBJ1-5	CASSLSAYSNQPQHF
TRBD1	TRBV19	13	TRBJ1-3	CASGTGGGNTIYF
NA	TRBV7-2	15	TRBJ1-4	CAGAPGQRANEKLFF
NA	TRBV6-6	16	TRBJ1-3	CASSRLRVGSGNTIYF
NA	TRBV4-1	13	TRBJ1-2	CASSQDTSGGYTF
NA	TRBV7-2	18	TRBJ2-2	CASSLVGLVGGHAGELFF
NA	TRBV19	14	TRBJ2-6	CASSMYSGANVLTF
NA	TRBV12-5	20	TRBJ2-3	CASGLEDLLVGYPERNTQYF
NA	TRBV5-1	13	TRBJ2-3	CASSLYSSDTQYF
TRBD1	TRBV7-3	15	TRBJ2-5	CASSANPGQQETQYF
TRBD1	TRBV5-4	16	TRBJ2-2	CASSLGQGVNTGELFF
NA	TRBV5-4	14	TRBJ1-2	CASSLMGRNYGYTF
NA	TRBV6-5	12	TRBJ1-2	CASSPPPYGYTF
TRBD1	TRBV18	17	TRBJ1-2	CASSHQEGQGEKAGYTF
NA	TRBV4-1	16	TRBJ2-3	CASSQDSITAPRRQYF
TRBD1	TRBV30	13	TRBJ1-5	CAWSVTGVQPQHF
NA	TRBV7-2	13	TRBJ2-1	CASSPPSYNEQFF
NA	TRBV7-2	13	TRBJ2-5	CASSFNRAETQYF
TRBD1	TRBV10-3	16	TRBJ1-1	CAISGDRGFSNTEAFF
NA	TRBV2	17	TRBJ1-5	CASSELEGLRGNQPQHF
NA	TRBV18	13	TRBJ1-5	CASSPPNNQPQHF
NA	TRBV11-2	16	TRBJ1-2	CASSLNRQGTRHGYTF
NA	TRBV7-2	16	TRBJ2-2	CASSLQGQMNTGELFF
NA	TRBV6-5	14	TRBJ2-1	CAAEARGVRNEQFF
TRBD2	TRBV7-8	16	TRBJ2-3	CASSLVGGGITDTQYF
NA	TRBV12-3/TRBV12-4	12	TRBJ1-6	CASSLWGSPLHF
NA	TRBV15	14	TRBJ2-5	CATSRVRTQETQYF
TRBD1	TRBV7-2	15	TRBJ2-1	CASSSRDRGINEQFF
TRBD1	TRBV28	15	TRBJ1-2	CASSGSGQGASGYTF
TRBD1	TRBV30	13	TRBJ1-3	CAWGTGGGNTIYF
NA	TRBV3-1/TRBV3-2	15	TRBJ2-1	CASSLDYLSYNEQFF
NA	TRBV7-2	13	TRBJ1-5	CASSLDSYQPQHF
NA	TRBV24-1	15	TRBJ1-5	CATSTAEAGNQPQHF